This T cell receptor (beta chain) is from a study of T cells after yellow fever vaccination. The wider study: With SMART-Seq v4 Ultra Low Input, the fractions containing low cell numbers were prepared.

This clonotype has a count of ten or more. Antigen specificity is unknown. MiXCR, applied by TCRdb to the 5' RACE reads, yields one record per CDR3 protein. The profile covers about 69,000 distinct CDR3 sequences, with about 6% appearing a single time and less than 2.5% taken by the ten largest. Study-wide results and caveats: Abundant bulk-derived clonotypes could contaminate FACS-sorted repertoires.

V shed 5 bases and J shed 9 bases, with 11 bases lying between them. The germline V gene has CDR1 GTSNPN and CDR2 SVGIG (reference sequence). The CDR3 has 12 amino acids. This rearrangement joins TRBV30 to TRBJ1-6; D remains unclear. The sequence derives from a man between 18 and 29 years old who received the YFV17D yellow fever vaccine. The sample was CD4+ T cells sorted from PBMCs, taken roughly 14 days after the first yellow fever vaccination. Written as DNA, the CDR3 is TGTGCCTGGGCCTTTTTCCCTTCACCCCTCCACTTT. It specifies CAWAFFPSPLHF.